This T cell receptor (beta chain) was sequenced in a study of shared clonotypes between healthy human individuals. Comments on this clone: The antigen is unknown. Within the sample, other DNA sequences also encode this same CDR3.

Study-level results: Collection of samples was limited to blood; tissue repertoires likely differ. The study found 4.5% to 6% of naive CD4 clonotypes shared across a few donors. Memory subsets generally showed smaller estimated richness than naive subsets did.

Replicate PCRs from sorted subsets contained around 200 ng DNA, which is 30,000 to 35,000 T cell genomes. Profiled with immunoSEQ multiplex PCR; TCRdb holds only in-frame clones, not every one. The data contain approximately 2.5 million clones, 93% of them singletons. The sample taken for sequencing was naive CD4+ T cells from PBMCs. Subset described: CD45RA+ positively selected. The TCR originated in a man aged 18 to 29 in good health. Some clones in this sample may be carry-over from other donors' samples.

The CDR3 spells CASSLQGAGNTIYF. The CDR3 DNA is TGTGCCAGCAGCTTGCAGGGGGCTGGAAACACCATATATTTT. The chain is built from TRBV5-4 and TRBJ1-3, with 7 bases aligning to TRBD1. V dropped 1 base and J dropped 2; count of bases not matched to a gene: 0. The CDR3 runs to 14 residues. The germline V gene encodes CDR1 SGHNT and CDR2 YYREEE (reference sequence).